The clone carrying this TCR beta chain was seen at least ten times. Its antigen is unidentified. In making TCR beta libraries, quantitative 5'-RACE with molecular barcodes was used. In TCRdb, the 5' RACE reads were re-called with MiXCR into one record per CDR3 protein. The repertoire holds roughly 240,000 distinct CDR3 sequences, with 8% to 9% as singletons. This sample is drawn from a study of CD8 T cells in ankylosing spondylitis. Findings and caveats of the study: In ankylosing spondylitis patients, matched synovial fluid reportedly showed significant enrichment of disease-linked clones. A TCR beta motif of 7 to 9 highly homologous variants seemed to mark ankylosing spondylitis blood. Within peripheral blood, clones linked to disease were CD8+ and relatively rare.

The V gene's germline CDR1 is SEHNR and CDR2 FQNEAQ (reference sequence). This CDR3 has 13 residues. The V end lost 10 bases, the J end lost 4 bases, and 16 bases lay between the germline ends. The sample comprised blood, either unsorted or a sorted T cell fraction (not recorded which). The source of this sequence is a female donor with ankylosing spondylitis or in good health (not recorded which). This chain uses TRBV7-9 with TRBJ1-1; possibly TRBD1 for D (6 bases). The CDR3 DNA is TGTGCCACCACTAGGGGGGCCGGCACTGAAGCTTTCTTT. Encoded protein: CATTRGAGTEAFF.